Below are 3 T cell receptor beta chains sequenced from a single sample in a study of blood T cell repertoires in COVID-19. Libraries were prepared by immunoSEQ multiplex PCR; TCRdb keeps only in-frame clonotypes and omits some of them. The table records over 200,000 clones, 84% of them present only once. Sequenced: PBMCs or T cells enriched from blood (not recorded which). The origin of the receptors is a man in his fifties or sixties who had recovered from COVID-19.

The chain couples TRBV5-1 to TRBJ2-1; D uncertain. The length of the CDR3 is 13 residues. Germline loops: CDR1 SGHRS, CDR2 YFSETQ. Trimming pared 1 base from V and 5 bases from J, leaving 7 bases between. Written as DNA, the CDR3 is TGCGCCAGCAGCTTGTCGCTAAACAATGAGCAGTTCTTC. Its protein product is CASSLSLNNEQFF. Combining the CDR3 with reference TRBV5-1 and TRBJ2-1 gives the whole variable domain KAGVTQTPRYLIKTRGQQVTLSCSPISGHRSVSWYQQTPGQGLQFLFEYFSETQRNKGNFPGRFSGRQFSNSRSEMNVSTLELGDSALYLCASSLSLNNEQFFGPGTRLTVL.

The chain recombines TRBV6-5 with TRBJ1-1; D is perhaps TRBD1 (5 bases). Trimming pared 2 bases from V and 6 bases from J, leaving 13 bases between. Germline lookup yields CDR1 MNHEY and CDR2 SVGAGI. CDR3 length equals 14 residues. The CDR3, as DNA: TGTGCCAGCAGTTACCGGCAGGGTAGTTCTGAAGCTTTCTTT. Translated: CASSYRQGSSEAFF.

The chain is built from TRBV4-1 and TRBJ1-2; D gene uncertain. The CDR3 loop spans 14 amino acids. Germline lookup yields CDR1 MGHRA and CDR2 YSYEKL. V was cut by 0 bases and J by 1 base, with 6 bases left in between. Here the CDR3 DNA reads TGCGCCAGCAGCCAAGATCCCAGTAACTATGGCTACACCTTC. This codes for CASSQDPSNYGYTF.